This T cell receptor beta chain was observed in a study of CD8+ T cells in alopecia areata. Overall study findings and caveats: Among the cells sequenced in scalp samples are also the resident alphabeta T cells of normal skin. Mice showed TCR sharing more clearly than patients did, possibly owing to HLA.

Alopecia areata patients provided lesional scalp punch biopsies and peripheral blood. The sorting of PBMCs gave CD4+ and CD8+ T cells. RNA was isolated and reverse transcribed to cDNA, the sequencing template. TCRdb keeps only in-frame clones here, not all; method: immunoSEQ multiplex PCR. The sample has around 60,000 clones; 44% are singletons. CDR1 is SEHNR, CDR2 FQNEAQ, per germline (reference sequence). The V gene lost 5 bases and the J gene lost 4 bases, with 12 bases spanning the gap. CDR3 length equals 13 residues. The sample holds a few counts of this clone. Its antigen remains unknown. The TCR originated in a human donor with alopecia areata. Sequences were obtained from NKG2D-low CD8+ T cells sorted from blood. The chain combines TRBV7-9 with TRBJ2-7, with D tentatively TRBD1 (6 bases). CDR3 DNA: TGTGCCAGCAGCCCCGGACAGATATACGAGCAGTACTTC. Protein: CASSPGQIYEQYF.